This is a list of T cell receptor beta chains from one sample in a study of cytomegalovirus exposure and HLA in healthy donors. The protocol was immunoSEQ multiplex PCR, while the TCRdb copy is restricted to in-frame clones and leaves out a portion. The profile shows about 230,000 clones, more than 70% of them singletons. The specimen was PBMCs. The receptors derive from a boy younger than 18 in good health and CMV-seronegative. The CDR3 runs from the conserved cysteine through the conserved F or W. Each record gives: clone size, J gene, V gene, CDR3 protein. Clone size appears in some rows only: once, few, many, or a class for an expanded clone.

-	TRBJ2-7	TRBV5-1	CASSLESGGPYEQYF
-	TRBJ2-1	TRBV6-4	CASSSRTDSYNEQFF
-	TRBJ2-7	TRBV10-1	CASSEVAATAYEQYF
few	TRBJ1-2	TRBV11-2	CASSPGQGYGYTF
-	TRBJ2-4	TRBV11-2	CASTEGVAKNIQYF
few	TRBJ1-3	TRBV12-5	CASGYGRGHGNTIYF
-	TRBJ1-5	TRBV29-1	CSVGTGDDQPQHF
-	TRBJ2-1	TRBV10-3	CAVGVGENNEQFF
-	TRBJ2-1	TRBV19	CASSIDAAGPGSYNEQFF
-	TRBJ1-3	TRBV10-1	CASTPYKRDQLGGIGNTIYF
-	TRBJ1-2	TRBV27	CASSLQGARKGYTF
-	-	TRBV7-9	CASSRGTSGRSNEQYF
-	TRBJ2-4	TRBV6-4	CASSEDRGGSKNIQYF
-	TRBJ1-2	TRBV19	CASSIPIRTGRFYGYTF
-	TRBJ1-3	TRBV7-9	CASSAQQGAGNTIYF
few	TRBJ1-6	TRBV6-5	CASTLTGGGSPLHF
few	TRBJ2-7	TRBV30	CAWSGRAGYEQYF
-	TRBJ2-5	TRBV27	CASSLVGAFQETQYF
-	TRBJ2-2	TRBV19	CASSMSGGQGVAGELFF
-	TRBJ2-7	TRBV27	CASGRGGGSYEQYF
few	TRBJ1-2	TRBV5-6	CASSRDRATYGYTF
-	TRBJ1-1	TRBV21-1	CASSPRRTATEAFF
-	TRBJ1-3	TRBV11-2	CASSLGRGNTIYF
-	TRBJ1-1	TRBV19	CASSLQSTNTEAFF
-	TRBJ2-3	TRBV19	CATKNSGGAVDTQYF
few	TRBJ2-5	TRBV9	CASSVGSGGARGQETQYF
-	TRBJ2-2	TRBV5-1	CATTAWGGTGELFF
-	TRBJ2-3	TRBV6-1	CASRREVDTQYF
-	TRBJ2-3	TRBV5-1	CASSFGSGITDTQYF
-	TRBJ1-1	TRBV11-3	CASSQLGRGGTEAFF
-	TRBJ2-1	TRBV7-9	CASSPQTGGREQFF
-	TRBJ1-2	TRBV19	CASSIDPLDSYGYTF
-	TRBJ1-2	TRBV30	CAWTTGSIAYGYTF
once	TRBJ1-1	TRBV7-3	CASAGGTNTEAFF
-	TRBJ1-2	TRBV27	CASSSGTDGYTF
-	TRBJ1-1	TRBV10-3	CAISESRTANTEAFF
once	TRBJ1-2	TRBV7-9	CASSPLTSGFDRYGYTF
few	TRBJ2-7	TRBV29-1	CSVMPDSSYEQYF
-	TRBJ1-5	TRBV2	CASSELTGDQPQHF
-	TRBJ2-2	TRBV5-1	CASSFDSSRRELFF
-	TRBJ2-5	TRBV21-1	CASSKGEVEETQYF
few	TRBJ2-5	TRBV25-1	CASSVGGDSRYGETQYF
few	TRBJ1-1	TRBV11-2	CASSLDRQGLTEAFF
once	TRBJ2-7	TRBV2	CASSNRLYEQYF
-	TRBJ2-7	TRBV10-3	CAISDIAGAPYEQYF
-	TRBJ1-1	TRBV5-1	CASSSDRPDTEAFF
-	TRBJ1-1	TRBV19	CASRPGQGEGNTEAFF
-	TRBJ2-1	TRBV6-1	CASSRDYNEQFF
few	TRBJ1-1	TRBV4-1	CASSQGDSRNTEAFF
-	TRBJ1-2	TRBV18	CASSPEGTGGYGYGYTF
-	TRBJ2-7	TRBV13	CASSSGLALEQYF
-	TRBJ2-1	TRBV7-2	CASSLALGGYNEQFF
-	TRBJ2-4	TRBV6-6	CASSPSSGAKNIQYF
few	TRBJ1-2	TRBV7-6	CASSLGGTGTDYGYTF
few	TRBJ2-1	TRBV6-5	CASSAAQANEQFF
-	TRBJ1-1	TRBV4-2	CASSPETGAWGTEAFF
-	TRBJ1-1	TRBV5-1	CASSFRGNTEAFF
-	TRBJ2-7	TRBV5-1	CASSSGQSTYEQYF
few	TRBJ2-2	TRBV4-1	CASSPRTGGTGELFF